Shown below are 10 T cell receptor beta chains from a single sample sequenced in a study of technical replicates of blood from four donors. Method: immunoSEQ multiplex PCR; TCRdb's copy keeps in-frame clones and lacks some. In the table there are some 66,000 clones, roughly 98% of which are singletons. What was sequenced was T cells isolated from PBMCs. All receptors come from a human donor in good health.

The chain links TRBV4-1 to TRBJ1-1; TRBD1 might be the D (5 bases). CDR3 length: 14 amino acids. Germline V gene sequence: CDR1 MGHRA, CDR2 YSYEKL. V was trimmed by 3 bases and J by 1 base, leaving 9 bases between them. The CDR3 sequence: CASSQGLQNTEAFF. Written as DNA, the CDR3 is TGCGCCAGCAGCCAGGGACTACAGAACACTGAAGCTTTCTTT.

In its sample, this clone was seen once. The J gene is TRBJ2-7, the V gene TRBV7-9, with 7 bases that match TRBD1. Trimming at V came to 7 bases and at J to 4 bases, leaving 7 bases not matched to a gene. The CDR3 is made up of 13 amino acids. The V gene's germline CDR1 is SEHNR and CDR2 FQNEAQ (reference sequence). The CDR3 loop is CASTPTGSYEQYF. The CDR3 nucleotides read TGTGCCAGCACCCCGACAGGGTCTTACGAGCAGTACTTC.

The chain uses TRBV15 and TRBJ1-1, with 8 bases aligning to TRBD1. Germline V gives CDR1 LNHNV, CDR2 YYDKDF (reference sequence). The CDR3 consists of 14 residues. V lost 0 bases to trimming and J lost 3 bases; unmatched junction nucleotides: 0. CDR3 bases: TGTGCCACCAGCAGAGACAGGGGGCACACTGAAGCTTTCTTT. This encodes CATSRDRGHTEAFF.

This chain links TRBV9 with TRBJ1-2, with 10 nucleotides matching TRBD1. The ends lost 2 bases at V and 5 bases at J; junction bases unmatched: 6. The CDR3 totals 15 residues. Germline V gene sequence: CDR1 SGDLS, CDR2 YYNGEE. The CDR3 DNA reads TGTGCCAGCAGCGTTGACGACAGGGGGCTTTATGGCTACACCTTC. Translating it yields CASSVDDRGLYGYTF.

The V gene is TRBV4-1, the J gene TRBJ1-2; unclear D gene. The CDR3 extends over 14 amino acids. V shed 0 bases and J shed 6 bases, with 11 bases lying between them. Germline CDR1 and CDR2: MGHRA and YSYEKL. CDR3 in DNA: TGCGCCAGCAGCCAAGATTTGTCCACGGATGGCTACACCTTC. As protein: CASSQDLSTDGYTF.

V is TRBV5-5 and J is TRBJ2-7, with a tentative D call TRBD1 (5 bases). Trimming cost V 1 base and J 1 base, with 9 bases left between them. Germline V gives CDR1 SGHKS, CDR2 YYEKEE (reference sequence). The CDR3 is 14 residues long. The CDR3 spells CASSLTGPSYEQYF. The CDR3 DNA sequence: TGTGCCAGCAGCTTGACAGGACCATCCTACGAGCAGTACTTC.

This clone appeared once. This sequence joins TRBV10-1 and TRBJ2-1, with 9 positions matching TRBD1. This CDR3 region has 15 residues. The germline CDR1 and CDR2 sequences are WNHNN and SYGVQD (reference sequence). V lost 3 bases to trimming and J lost 1 base; unmatched junction nucleotides: 1. The CDR3 region is CASSEGQGSYNEQFF. CDR3 sequence (DNA): TGCGCCAGCAGTGAAGGACAGGGGTCCTACAATGAGCAGTTCTTC.

The chain recombines TRBV29-1 with TRBJ2-1, with TRBD2 matching over 13 bases. In germline, CDR1 is SQVTM, CDR2 ANQGSEA. V lost 7 bases to trimming and J lost 11 bases; unmatched junction nucleotides: 8. CDR3 size: 13 residues. In DNA, the CDR3 is TGCAGCGAAGCCGGACTAGCGGGAGAAAAGCAGTTCTTC. Protein: CSEAGLAGEKQFF.

V gene TRBV6-4 combines with J gene TRBJ2-1, with 11 bases lining up with TRBD2. The germline V gene has CDR1 MRHNA and CDR2 SNTAGT. The CDR3 is 15 residues long. V dropped 2 bases and J dropped 3; count of bases not matched to a gene: 0. In nucleotides, the CDR3 is TGTGCCAGCAGTGACCTAGCGGGGGGCTACAATGAGCAGTTCTTC. The encoded protein is CASSDLAGGYNEQFF.

The CDR3 nucleotides are TGTGCCAGCAGTTTAGGAGGGCAACAGACCCAGTACTTC. This gives the protein CASSLGGQQTQYF. This chain connects TRBV2 to TRBJ2-5; the D gene is possibly TRBD2 (6 bases). Trimming removed 5 bases at V and 6 bases at J, with 13 bases between. The CDR3 is 13 residues long. CDR1 SNHLY and CDR2 FYNNEI come from the germline V gene.